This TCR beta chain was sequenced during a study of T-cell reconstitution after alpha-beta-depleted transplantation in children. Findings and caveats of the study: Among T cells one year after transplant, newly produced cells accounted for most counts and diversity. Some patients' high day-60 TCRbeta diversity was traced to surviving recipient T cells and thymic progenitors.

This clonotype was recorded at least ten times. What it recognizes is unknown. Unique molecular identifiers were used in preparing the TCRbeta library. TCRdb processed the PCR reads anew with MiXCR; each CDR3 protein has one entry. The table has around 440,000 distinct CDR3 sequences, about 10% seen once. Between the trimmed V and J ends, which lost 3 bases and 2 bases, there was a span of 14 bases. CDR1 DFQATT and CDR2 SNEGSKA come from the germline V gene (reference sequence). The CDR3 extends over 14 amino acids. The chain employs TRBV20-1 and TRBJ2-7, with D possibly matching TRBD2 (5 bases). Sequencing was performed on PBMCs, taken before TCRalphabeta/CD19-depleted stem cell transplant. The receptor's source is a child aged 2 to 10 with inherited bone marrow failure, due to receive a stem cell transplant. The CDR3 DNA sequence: TGCAGTGCTAGGCACTTTAGCGACCCCTACGAGCAGTACTTC. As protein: CSARHFSDPYEQYF.